These 8 T cell receptor beta chains originate from one sample sequenced in a study of beta chain features in type 1 diabetes (dated by TCRdb to 2017 to 2018). Receptors were amplified or captured by the immunoSEQ multiplex PCR assay. The entire isolated RNA was reverse transcribed using the High Capacity cDNA Reverse Transcription Kit, and thus expressed TCRB transcripts were sequenced. The source is immuneACCESS, and TCRdb retained only in-frame sequences with V and J called. Part of the clones is not carried over; for the studies checked, unresolved V genes explain less than half of this, and the remainder is unexplained. The sample table records a few hundred thousand clones; about 15% of these occur just once. Clones ranked in the top ten supply roughly 0.019% of the sample. The sequenced material came from naive CD4+ T cells from blood. The sample's cell subset or site label, in plain terms: true naive CD4+ T cells. These receptors came from a woman aged 18-35 years in good health.

There are a few counts of this clone. J is TRBJ2-3 and V is TRBV7-2, with 8 bases fitting TRBD2. Germline trimming cut 5 bases from V and 2 bases from J; bases unmatched to any gene: 9. The CDR3 is 16 residues long. The V gene's germline CDR1 is SGHTA and CDR2 FQGNSA. CDR3 sequence reads: CASSRNSGTTTDTQYF. CDR3 sequence (DNA): TGTGCCAGCAGCCGCAATAGCGGGACTACCACAGATACGCAGTATTTT.

A few counts support this clone. This chain uses TRBV28 with TRBJ2-3; possible D gene TRBD1, 6 bases. The CDR3 loop spans 12 amino acids. Germline V gene sequence: CDR1 MDHEN, CDR2 SYDVKM. Trimming pared 2 bases from V and 12 bases from J, leaving 12 bases between. The CDR3 here is CASSLDQGPQYF. Here the CDR3 DNA reads TGTGCCAGCAGTTTAGATCAGGGGCCACAGTATTTT. Filled out from reference TRBV28 and TRBJ2-3, the complete variable domain reads DVKVTQSSRYLVKRTGEKVFLECVQDMDHENMFWYRQDPGLGLRLIYFSYDVKMKEKGDIPEGYSVSREKKERFSLILESASTNQTSMYLCASSLDQGPQYFGPGTRLTVL.

The chain joins TRBV27 to TRBJ2-5; TRBD2 matches 11 bases. This CDR3 contains 16 residues. CDR1 is MNHEY and CDR2 is SMNVEV in the germline V gene (reference sequence). Unmatched junction bases numbered 9, after V lost 5 bases and J lost 4 bases. The CDR3 loop is CASSLLLAGGAETQYF. The DNA of the CDR3 is TGTGCCAGCAGTCTCCTTCTAGCGGGAGGCGCAGAGACCCAGTACTTC.

V and J are TRBV5-1 and TRBJ2-7; D gene unclear. Germline CDR1 is SGHRS and CDR2 is YFSETQ. With 4 bases removed from V and 3 bases from J, the gap between germline ends came to 11 bases. The CDR3 totals 13 residues. The CDR3 protein is CASSVFSSYEQYF. In nucleotides, the CDR3 is TGCGCCAGCAGCGTGTTCTCCAGCTACGAGCAGTACTTC.

The J gene is TRBJ2-5, the V gene TRBV30, with 8 bases identical to TRBD2. The CDR3 loop spans 15 amino acids. The germline gives CDR1 GTSNPN, CDR2 SVGIG (reference sequence). V was pared by 3 bases and J by 5 bases, with 11 bases of the junction left unmatched. The chain's CDR3 is CAWRKTSVSRETQYF. The CDR3, as DNA: TGTGCCTGGAGGAAGACTAGCGTCTCTAGGGAGACCCAGTACTTC.

V and J are TRBV28 and TRBJ1-1, with TRBD1 as a possible D gene (5 bases). Trimming removed 2 bases from V and 6 bases from J, with 13 bases in between. Germline lookup yields CDR1 MDHEN and CDR2 SYDVKM. This CDR3 spans 14 amino acids. The CDR3 DNA reads as TGTGCCAGCAGTTTAACCCTATGGGGGGCTGAAGCTTTCTTT. Protein product: CASSLTLWGAEAFF.

The V call is TRBV20-1, the J call TRBJ2-7; the match to TRBD2 covers 7 bases. Germline lookup yields CDR1 DFQATT and CDR2 SNEGSKA (reference sequence). The CDR3 covers 11 residues. The V gene end was trimmed by 6 bases and the J gene end by 5 bases; junction bases not matched to a gene: 4. The CDR3 DNA reads as TGCAGTGCCGGGAGGCAGAACGAGCAGTACTTC. Its translation is CSAGRQNEQYF.

A few counts support this clone. The rearrangement uses TRBV4-2 and TRBJ2-5; 7 bases match TRBD2. The CDR3 sequence is 15 residues long. The V gene's germline CDR1 is LGHNA and CDR2 YNFKEQ. The junction had 6 bases not matched to a gene; V was cut back by 1 base and J by 4 bases. The CDR3 DNA reads TGTGCCAGCAGCCAAGGACGGGGAGGGAGAGAGACCCAGTACTTC. Its translation: CASSQGRGGRETQYF.